This T cell receptor (beta chain) was identified in a study of cytomegalovirus exposure and HLA in healthy donors. The V end was cut by 1 base, the J end by 6 bases, with 13 bases between. The V gene's germline CDR1 is SNHLY and CDR2 FYNNEI. The CDR3 loop spans 15 amino acids. Study results and caveats: Despite most TCR sequences being rare, some public TCRs occurred in many donors. Several of the most significant clusters appeared, in a later analysis, to be linked to common viral pathogens.

For this clone: Its target is not known.

PCR employed 60 Vbeta and 13 Jbeta primers. Sequencing was performed with immunoSEQ multiplex PCR; in TCRdb, only in-frame clones are kept and a portion is missing. The sample has around 140,000 clones, about 81% seen once; the top ten hold about 6.5%. The sequenced material came from PBMCs. The chain uses TRBV2 and TRBJ1-5; a possible D gene is TRBD1 (5 bases). The sequence derives from a young man in good health and CMV-seronegative. CDR3 sequence: CASSEGTLFSQPQHF. The CDR3 DNA follows: TGTGCCAGCAGTGAAGGGACACTTTTTAGTCAGCCCCAGCATTTT. Full variable domain (remainder filled in from reference TRBV2 and TRBJ1-5): EPEVTQTPSHQVTQMGQEVILRCVPISNHLYFYWYRQILGQKVEFLVSFYNNEISEKSEIFDDQFSVERPDGSNFTLKIRSTKLEDSAMYFCASSEGTLFSQPQHFGDGTRLSIL.